Listed below are T cell receptor beta chains from one sample, sequenced in a study of OX40 agonist ivuxolimab in advanced cancers. Clones were read by immunoSEQ multiplex PCR, and TCRdb kept only the in-frame ones, dropping some. The table records about 75,000 clones, just over 85% of them present only once. Source: CD4+ or CD8+ T cells sorted from blood, taken in a trial of the OX40 agonist ivuxolimab. The source of these receptors is an adult with an advanced solid tumor such as melanoma, head and neck, liver or kidney cancer. Each CDR3 is given with its conserved first and last residue. Fields, in order: CDR3 DNA, CDR3 protein, D gene, V gene, clone size, J gene. The D gene is left open where the match is weak. Size is omitted from some rows. Given values are once, few, many or a class for expanded clones.

CDR3 DNA: TGTGCCAGCAGCTCTTCTCTAGGAACAGATACGCAGTATTTT
CDR3 protein: CASSSSLGTDTQYF
D gene: NA
V gene: TRBV7-9
clone size: few
J gene: TRBJ2-3

CDR3 DNA: TGTGCCAGTAGTATCACGGGCGCGAACACCGGGGAGCTGTTTTTT
CDR3 protein: CASSITGANTGELFF
D gene: NA
V gene: TRBV19
clone size: NA
J gene: TRBJ2-2

CDR3 DNA: TGTGCCAGCAGTCCGGAGAGCTCCTACGAGCAGTACTTC
CDR3 protein: CASSPESSYEQYF
D gene: NA
V gene: TRBV5-4
clone size: NA
J gene: TRBJ2-7

CDR3 DNA: TGCAGTGCTGATACAGGGGCCGGCTACACCTTC
CDR3 protein: CSADTGAGYTF
D gene: TRBD1
V gene: TRBV20-1
clone size: few
J gene: TRBJ1-2

CDR3 DNA: TGTGCCATCAGTGGGACAGGGGTTGGGATTTCACCCCTCCACTTT
CDR3 protein: CAISGTGVGISPLHF
D gene: TRBD1
V gene: TRBV10-3
clone size: few
J gene: TRBJ1-6

CDR3 DNA: TGTGCCAGCAGTGTAGGGGGGACAGGGGTAGGACAGCCCCAGCATTTT
CDR3 protein: CASSVGGTGVGQPQHF
D gene: TRBD1
V gene: TRBV2
clone size: NA
J gene: TRBJ1-5

CDR3 DNA: TGTGCCAGCAGCGTAGTAATCGGAGAGACCCAGTACTTC
CDR3 protein: CASSVVIGETQYF
D gene: NA
V gene: TRBV9
clone size: NA
J gene: TRBJ2-5

CDR3 DNA: TGTGCCAGCAGCCAAGACCCTGAAGAGACCCAGTACTTC
CDR3 protein: CASSQDPEETQYF
D gene: NA
V gene: TRBV4-2
clone size: NA
J gene: TRBJ2-5

CDR3 DNA: TGTGCCAGCAACAGCTCGCCCCAAAGCGAGCAGTACTTC
CDR3 protein: CASNSSPQSEQYF
D gene: NA
V gene: TRBV6-5
clone size: NA
J gene: TRBJ2-7

CDR3 DNA: TGTGCCAGCAGCTTGTCGATCGGGGGGACGGCTTTCTTT
CDR3 protein: CASSLSIGGTAFF
D gene: NA
V gene: TRBV5-8
clone size: NA
J gene: TRBJ1-1

CDR3 DNA: TGTGCCACCCAGCTTGGGGAGGAGAGGGTCGGGGAGCTGTTTTTT
CDR3 protein: CATQLGEERVGELFF
D gene: NA
V gene: TRBV5-4
clone size: few
J gene: TRBJ2-2

CDR3 DNA: TGTGCCAGCACTCCTGGGACAGTCGGTTCACCCCTCCACTTT
CDR3 protein: CASTPGTVGSPLHF
D gene: TRBD1
V gene: TRBV25-1
clone size: NA
J gene: TRBJ1-6

CDR3 DNA: TGTGCCAGCAGTTACAGCGATCAGCCCCAGCATTTT
CDR3 protein: CASSYSDQPQHF
D gene: NA
V gene: TRBV28
clone size: NA
J gene: TRBJ1-5

CDR3 DNA: TGCGCCAGCAGCTTGGCCCCAGGGGGGGCAGATACGCAGTATTTT
CDR3 protein: CASSLAPGGADTQYF
D gene: NA
V gene: TRBV5-1
clone size: NA
J gene: TRBJ2-3

CDR3 DNA: TGTGCCAGTAGGGTAGGGGGCTATGGCTACACCTTC
CDR3 protein: CASRVGGYGYTF
D gene: NA
V gene: TRBV19
clone size: NA
J gene: TRBJ1-2

CDR3 DNA: TGCGCCAGCAGCTTGCTGGGCTCGAATTCACCCCTCCACTTT
CDR3 protein: CASSLLGSNSPLHF
D gene: NA
V gene: TRBV5-1
clone size: few
J gene: TRBJ1-6

CDR3 DNA: TGTGCCAGCAGCACCCGACAGGGCCCTAGCAATCAGCCCCAGCATTTT
CDR3 protein: CASSTRQGPSNQPQHF
D gene: TRBD1
V gene: TRBV7-8
clone size: NA
J gene: TRBJ1-5

CDR3 DNA: TGTGCCAGCAGCCCCGGACTAGCGGGGGGGAATGAGCAGTTCTTC
CDR3 protein: CASSPGLAGGNEQFF
D gene: TRBD2
V gene: TRBV7-3
clone size: NA
J gene: TRBJ2-1

CDR3 DNA: TGTGCCAGTAGTGCACAGGGTAATAGCAATCAGCCCCAGCATTTT
CDR3 protein: CASSAQGNSNQPQHF
D gene: NA
V gene: TRBV19
clone size: NA
J gene: TRBJ1-5

CDR3 DNA: TGTGCCAGAAGCTCACCGGGACAGAAAATAAAAGAGACCCAGTACTTC
CDR3 protein: CARSSPGQKIKETQYF
D gene: TRBD1
V gene: TRBV5-3
clone size: NA
J gene: TRBJ2-5

CDR3 DNA: TGCGCCAGCAGCTCGGGAACCTACGAGCAGTACTTC
CDR3 protein: CASSSGTYEQYF
D gene: NA
V gene: TRBV5-1
clone size: NA
J gene: TRBJ2-7

CDR3 DNA: TGCGCCAGCTCGTGGGGGGCAGATCAGCCCCAGCATTTT
CDR3 protein: CASSWGADQPQHF
D gene: NA
V gene: TRBV5-1
clone size: NA
J gene: TRBJ1-5

CDR3 DNA: TGCGCCAGCAGCTTGCCAGCCCCCTCCTACAATGAGCAGTTCTTC
CDR3 protein: CASSLPAPSYNEQFF
D gene: NA
V gene: TRBV5-1
clone size: NA
J gene: TRBJ2-1

CDR3 DNA: TGTGCCAGTAGTACCCCTACCGGGACAGACCCCTATGGCTACACCTTC
CDR3 protein: CASSTPTGTDPYGYTF
D gene: TRBD1
V gene: TRBV19
clone size: NA
J gene: TRBJ1-2

CDR3 DNA: TGTGCCAGCAGCTCGTTACGCCGTAACGGGGACAGTTACGAGCAGTACTTC
CDR3 protein: CASSSLRRNGDSYEQYF
D gene: TRBD1
V gene: TRBV7-9
clone size: medium-sized
J gene: TRBJ2-7

CDR3 DNA: TGCGCCAGCAGCTTAGTTACAGGGGGGAGCGAGCAGTACTTC
CDR3 protein: CASSLVTGGSEQYF
D gene: TRBD1
V gene: TRBV5-1
clone size: NA
J gene: TRBJ2-7

CDR3 DNA: TGTGCCAGCAGCTCCAGATCGGGGGGGGCGGAGACCCAGTACTTC
CDR3 protein: CASSSRSGGAETQYF
D gene: TRBD2
V gene: TRBV7-9
clone size: few
J gene: TRBJ2-5

CDR3 DNA: TGTGCCAGCAGCTTAGCATCGGGGCCAGGAAACACCATATATTTT
CDR3 protein: CASSLASGPGNTIYF
D gene: NA
V gene: TRBV7-6
clone size: NA
J gene: TRBJ1-3

CDR3 DNA: TGTGCCAGCAGCCTAGAAGAGGGGACACCCCTCCACTTT
CDR3 protein: CASSLEEGTPLHF
D gene: NA
V gene: TRBV14
clone size: NA
J gene: TRBJ1-6

CDR3 DNA: TGTGCCAGCAGTTACTCGGAGGTACAGCCCCAGCATTTT
CDR3 protein: CASSYSEVQPQHF
D gene: NA
V gene: TRBV6-5
clone size: NA
J gene: TRBJ1-5

CDR3 DNA: TGTGCCAGCAAGGCTGGGGGTGCAAGGGAGACCCAGTACTTC
CDR3 protein: CASKAGGARETQYF
D gene: NA
V gene: TRBV7-2
clone size: once
J gene: TRBJ2-5

CDR3 DNA: TGTGCCAGCAGTTTGTCGCCCCACAGGGTTGCTTTCTTT
CDR3 protein: CASSLSPHRVAFF
D gene: NA
V gene: TRBV28
clone size: NA
J gene: TRBJ1-1

CDR3 DNA: TGCGCCAGCAGCCAAGGCATAGGGCACATCTACGAGCAGTACTTC
CDR3 protein: CASSQGIGHIYEQYF
D gene: NA
V gene: TRBV4-3
clone size: NA
J gene: TRBJ2-7

CDR3 DNA: TGTGCCAGCAGCTCGGGACAGGCCCTCTATGGCTACACCTTC
CDR3 protein: CASSSGQALYGYTF
D gene: TRBD1
V gene: TRBV7-2
clone size: NA
J gene: TRBJ1-2

CDR3 DNA: TGTGCCAGCAGTGACGCGTCGACAGGGTTCGGTGGCTACACCTTC
CDR3 protein: CASSDASTGFGGYTF
D gene: TRBD1
V gene: TRBV6-4
clone size: NA
J gene: TRBJ1-2

CDR3 DNA: TGCGCCAGCAGCTTGGATAGCTCTGGAAACACCATATATTTT
CDR3 protein: CASSLDSSGNTIYF
D gene: NA
V gene: TRBV5-1
clone size: NA
J gene: TRBJ1-3

CDR3 DNA: TGTGCTAGTGGTTTGCCCTACACCATATATTTT
CDR3 protein: CASGLPYTIYF
D gene: NA
V gene: TRBV12-5
clone size: once
J gene: TRBJ1-3

CDR3 DNA: TGTGCCAGCAGCTCTGGACAGGGCGCCTACAATGAGCAGTTCTTC
CDR3 protein: CASSSGQGAYNEQFF
D gene: TRBD1
V gene: TRBV7-3
clone size: NA
J gene: TRBJ2-1

CDR3 DNA: TGTGCCAGCAGCGTAGGATCTGGTGGGCAGTTCTTC
CDR3 protein: CASSVGSGGQFF
D gene: NA
V gene: TRBV9
clone size: NA
J gene: TRBJ2-1

CDR3 DNA: TGTGCCAGCAGGGAGTTCACAGGAACGATCTCTGGAAACACCATATATTTT
CDR3 protein: CASREFTGTISGNTIYF
D gene: NA
V gene: TRBV2
clone size: NA
J gene: TRBJ1-3

CDR3 DNA: TGCGCCAGCAGCTTGGCACTCCTAGCAGGGGAGCAGTACTTC
CDR3 protein: CASSLALLAGEQYF
D gene: NA
V gene: TRBV5-1
clone size: NA
J gene: TRBJ2-7

CDR3 DNA: TGTGCCAGCAGCTTGGGAGGCGGGCTGCAAGAGACCCAGTACTTC
CDR3 protein: CASSLGGGLQETQYF
D gene: NA
V gene: TRBV5-4
clone size: NA
J gene: TRBJ2-5

CDR3 DNA: TGTGCCAGCAGTCAGGCGGGCGGCCGAAATTCACCCCTCCACTTT
CDR3 protein: CASSQAGGRNSPLHF
D gene: NA
V gene: TRBV6-5
clone size: NA
J gene: TRBJ1-6